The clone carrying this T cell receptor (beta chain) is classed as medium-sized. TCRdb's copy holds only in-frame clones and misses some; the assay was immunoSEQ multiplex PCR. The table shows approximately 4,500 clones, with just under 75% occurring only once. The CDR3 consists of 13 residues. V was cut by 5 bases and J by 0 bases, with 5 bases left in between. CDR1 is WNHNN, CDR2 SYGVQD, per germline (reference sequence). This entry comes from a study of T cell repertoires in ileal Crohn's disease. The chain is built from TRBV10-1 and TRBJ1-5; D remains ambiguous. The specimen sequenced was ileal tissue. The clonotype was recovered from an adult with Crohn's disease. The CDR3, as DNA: TGCGCCAGCAGTCGGGATAGCAATCAGCCCCAGCATTTT. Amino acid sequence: CASSRDSNQPQHF.